The clone carrying this T cell receptor beta chain turned up a few times. This sample was taken from a study of blood T cell repertoires in COVID-19. Study-level background: The United States, Italy and Spain were the sources of the acute and convalescent COVID-19 samples. PBMCs, B-cell-depleted T cells, or T cells provided the cDNA or gDNA that made up the material.

Authors' data handling: For nucleated cells, counts were estimated from reference gene primer amplification. The table came from immunoSEQ multiplex PCR; TCRdb's copy has only in-frame clones and leaves some out. The DNA was the basis for D and trimming; V, J and clone size are from that table. In the table there are around 60,000 clones, 90% of which are singletons. V was pared by 7 bases and J by 0 bases, with 5 bases between. CDR3 length: 12 amino acids. The receptor was isolated from a man aged 55 to 69 with active COVID-19. The chain couples TRBV12-3 or TRBV12-4 to TRBJ2-3, with D uncertain. What was sequenced was peripheral blood. In DNA, the CDR3 is TGTGCCAGCACCCCGAGCACAGATACGCAGTATTTT. Residues: CASTPSTDTQYF.